This paragraph reports one T cell receptor beta chain. This entry belongs to a study of blood T cell repertoires in COVID-19. Across the whole study: PBMCs, B-cell-depleted T cells, or T cells provided the cDNA or gDNA that made up the material.

In the original workflow: Nucleated cell counts were estimated from reference gene primer amplification. The assay was immunoSEQ multiplex PCR, and TCRdb's table has in-frame clones only and misses some. The DNA was the basis for D and trimming; V, J and clone size are from that table. The table records approximately 470,000 clones, roughly nine tenths of them present only once. Trimming took 7 bases from V and 6 from J; bases not matched to a gene: 6. The CDR3 contains 13 residues. From germline, CDR1 is LGHNT and CDR2 FRNRAP. The chain is built from TRBV12-5 and TRBJ2-1; 7 bases are a match to TRBD2. Sequenced sample: PBMCs or T cells enriched from blood (not recorded which). The clonotype was recovered from a woman under 30 who had recovered from COVID-19. The CDR3: CASALGGSNEQFF. The CDR3 coding sequence is TGTGCTAGTGCCCTGGGGGGGTCCAATGAGCAGTTCTTC.